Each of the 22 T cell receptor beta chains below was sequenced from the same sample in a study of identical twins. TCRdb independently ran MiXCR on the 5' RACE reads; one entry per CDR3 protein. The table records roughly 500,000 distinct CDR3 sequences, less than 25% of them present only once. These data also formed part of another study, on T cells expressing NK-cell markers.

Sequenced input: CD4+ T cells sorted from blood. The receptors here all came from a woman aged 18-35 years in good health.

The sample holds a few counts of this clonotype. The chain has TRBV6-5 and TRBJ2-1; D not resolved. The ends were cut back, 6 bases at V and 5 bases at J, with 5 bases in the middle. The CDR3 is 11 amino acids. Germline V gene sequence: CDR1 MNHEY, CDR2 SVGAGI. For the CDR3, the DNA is TGTGCCAGCAGGCAGAACAATGAGCAGTTCTTC. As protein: CASRQNNEQFF.

DNA of the CDR3: TGTGCCAGCAGCTACGGATTTCGCACAGATACGCAGTATTTT. Translating it yields CASSYGFRTDTQYF. V is TRBV7-2 and J is TRBJ2-3; D is unclear. Germline V lookup: CDR1 SGHTA, CDR2 FQGNSA. The CDR3 runs to 14 residues. V dropped 4 bases and J dropped 1 base, with 9 bases sitting between them.

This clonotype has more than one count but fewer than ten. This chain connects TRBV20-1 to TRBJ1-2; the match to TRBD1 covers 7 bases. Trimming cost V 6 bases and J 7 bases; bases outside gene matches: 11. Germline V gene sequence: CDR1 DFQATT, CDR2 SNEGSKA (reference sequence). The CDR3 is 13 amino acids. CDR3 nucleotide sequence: TGCAGTGCCCGACAGGGAATCACGACTGGCTACACCTTC. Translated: CSARQGITTGYTF.

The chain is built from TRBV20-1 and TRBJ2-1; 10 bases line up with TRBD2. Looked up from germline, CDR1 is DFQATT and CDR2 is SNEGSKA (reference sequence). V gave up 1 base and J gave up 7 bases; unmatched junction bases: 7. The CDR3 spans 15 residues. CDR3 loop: CSARVSGRASNEQFF. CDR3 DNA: TGCAGTGCTAGAGTAAGCGGGAGGGCCTCTAATGAGCAGTTCTTC.

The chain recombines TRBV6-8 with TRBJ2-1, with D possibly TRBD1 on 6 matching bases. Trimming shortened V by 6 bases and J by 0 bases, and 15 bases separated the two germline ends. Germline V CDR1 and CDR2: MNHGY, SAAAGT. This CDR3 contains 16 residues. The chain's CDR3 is CASSPRGRGSYNEQFF. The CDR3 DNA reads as TGTGCCAGCAGCCCCCGGGGCAGGGGCTCCTACAATGAGCAGTTCTTC.

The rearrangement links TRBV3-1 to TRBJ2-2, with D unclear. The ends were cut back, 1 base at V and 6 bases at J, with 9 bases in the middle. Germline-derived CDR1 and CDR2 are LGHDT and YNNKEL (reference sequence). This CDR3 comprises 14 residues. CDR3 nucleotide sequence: TGTGCCAGCAGCCAAGTGGCTACCCCCGGGGAGCTGTTTTTT. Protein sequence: CASSQVATPGELFF.

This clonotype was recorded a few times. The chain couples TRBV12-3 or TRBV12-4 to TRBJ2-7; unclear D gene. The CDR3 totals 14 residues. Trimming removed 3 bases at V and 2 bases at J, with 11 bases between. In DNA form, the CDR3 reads TGTGCCAGCAGTTTGGAAGACGGAACCTACGAGCAGTACTTC. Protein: CASSLEDGTYEQYF.

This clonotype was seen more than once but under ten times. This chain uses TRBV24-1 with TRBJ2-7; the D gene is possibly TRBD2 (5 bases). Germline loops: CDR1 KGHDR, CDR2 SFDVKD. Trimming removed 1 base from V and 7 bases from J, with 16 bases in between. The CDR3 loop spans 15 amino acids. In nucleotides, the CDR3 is TGTGCCACCAGTGATTTTGGCGGAGGCCCGGTAGAGCAGTACTTC. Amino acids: CATSDFGGGPVEQYF.

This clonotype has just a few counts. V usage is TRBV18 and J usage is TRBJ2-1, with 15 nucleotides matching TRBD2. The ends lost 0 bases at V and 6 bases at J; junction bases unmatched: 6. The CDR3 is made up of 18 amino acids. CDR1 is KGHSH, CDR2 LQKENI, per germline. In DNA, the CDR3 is TGTGCCAGCTCACCACCGAGGGGACTAGCGGGAGGTGTCAATGAGCAGTTCTTC. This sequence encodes CASSPPRGLAGGVNEQFF.

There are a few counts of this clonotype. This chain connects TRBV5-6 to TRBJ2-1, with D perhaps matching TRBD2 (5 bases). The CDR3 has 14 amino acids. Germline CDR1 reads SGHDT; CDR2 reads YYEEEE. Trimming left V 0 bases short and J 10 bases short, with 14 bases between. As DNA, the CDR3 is TGTGCCAGCAGCTTGGCCGGGGTAGCAGGCGAGCAGTTCTTC. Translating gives CASSLAGVAGEQFF. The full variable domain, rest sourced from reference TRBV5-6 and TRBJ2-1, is DAGVTQSPTHLIKTRGQQVTLRCSPKSGHDTVSWYQQALGQGPQFIFQYYEEEERQRGNFPDRFSGHQFPNYSSELNVNALLLGDSALYLCASSLAGVAGEQFFGPGTRLTVL.

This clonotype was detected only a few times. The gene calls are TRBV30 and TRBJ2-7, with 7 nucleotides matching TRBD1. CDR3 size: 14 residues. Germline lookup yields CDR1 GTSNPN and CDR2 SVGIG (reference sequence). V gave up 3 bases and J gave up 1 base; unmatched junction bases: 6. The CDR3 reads CAWRGLGQSYEQYF. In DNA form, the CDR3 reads TGTGCCTGGAGGGGTCTGGGACAGTCCTACGAGCAGTACTTC.

CDR3 protein: CSARKTSGGPLAKNIQYF. The CDR3 nucleotides are TGCAGTGCTAGGAAGACTAGCGGGGGTCCACTAGCCAAAAACATTCAGTACTTC. The rearrangement uses TRBV20-1 and TRBJ2-4, with 12 bases that match TRBD2. Looked up from germline, CDR1 is DFQATT and CDR2 is SNEGSKA (reference sequence). J gave up 0 bases and V 3 bases, and 9 bases lay outside the gene matches. This CDR3 has 18 amino acids.

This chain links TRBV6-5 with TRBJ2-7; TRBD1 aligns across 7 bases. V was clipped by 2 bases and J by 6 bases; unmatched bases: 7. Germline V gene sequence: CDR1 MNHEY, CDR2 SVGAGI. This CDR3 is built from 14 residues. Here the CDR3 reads CASSYQGQRGEQYF. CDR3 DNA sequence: TGTGCCAGCAGTTACCAGGGACAGAGAGGCGAGCAGTACTTC.

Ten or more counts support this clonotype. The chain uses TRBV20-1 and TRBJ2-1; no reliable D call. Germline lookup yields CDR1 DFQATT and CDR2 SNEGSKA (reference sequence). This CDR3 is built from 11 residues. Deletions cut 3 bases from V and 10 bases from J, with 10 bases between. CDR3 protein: CSASEWTEQFF. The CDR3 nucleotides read TGCAGTGCTAGCGAATGGACCGAGCAGTTCTTC.

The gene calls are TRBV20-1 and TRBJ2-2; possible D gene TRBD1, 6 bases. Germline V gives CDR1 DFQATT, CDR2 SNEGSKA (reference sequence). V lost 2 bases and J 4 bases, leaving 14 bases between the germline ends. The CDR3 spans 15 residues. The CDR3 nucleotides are TGCAGTGCTAGAACCGGGACACTTGGCACCGGGGAGCTGTTTTTT. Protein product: CSARTGTLGTGELFF.

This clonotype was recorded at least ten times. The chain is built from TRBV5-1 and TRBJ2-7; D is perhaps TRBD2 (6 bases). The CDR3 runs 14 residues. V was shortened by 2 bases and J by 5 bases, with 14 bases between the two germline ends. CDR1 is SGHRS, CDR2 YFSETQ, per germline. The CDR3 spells CASSFSRLEDEQYF. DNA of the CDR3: TGCGCCAGCAGCTTTAGTAGACTAGAAGACGAGCAGTACTTC.

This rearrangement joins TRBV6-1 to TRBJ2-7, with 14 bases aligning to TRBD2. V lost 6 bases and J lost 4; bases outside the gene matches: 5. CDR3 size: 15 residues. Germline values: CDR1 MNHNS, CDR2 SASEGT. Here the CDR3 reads CASRRRTSGRYEQYF. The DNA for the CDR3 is TGTGCCAGCAGGAGACGGACTAGCGGGAGGTACGAGCAGTACTTC.

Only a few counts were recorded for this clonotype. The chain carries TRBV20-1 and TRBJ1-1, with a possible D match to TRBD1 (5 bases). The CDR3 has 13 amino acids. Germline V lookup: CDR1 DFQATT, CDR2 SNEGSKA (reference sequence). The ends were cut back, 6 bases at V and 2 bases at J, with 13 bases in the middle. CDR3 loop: CSAQGGVNTEAFF. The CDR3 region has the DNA TGCAGTGCCCAGGGTGGGGTAAACACTGAAGCTTTCTTT.

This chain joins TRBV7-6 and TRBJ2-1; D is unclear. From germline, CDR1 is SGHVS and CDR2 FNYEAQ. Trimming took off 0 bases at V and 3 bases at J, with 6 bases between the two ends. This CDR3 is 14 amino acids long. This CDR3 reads CASSLAALYNEQFF. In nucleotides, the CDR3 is TGTGCCAGCAGCTTAGCGGCCCTCTACAATGAGCAGTTCTTC.

This CDR3 reads CASSFLARGTGELFF. The CDR3 coding sequence is TGTGCCAGCAGCTTCTTAGCTCGCGGTACCGGGGAGCTGTTTTTT. The V call is TRBV7-2, the J call TRBJ2-2, with unresolved D. Germline loops: CDR1 SGHTA, CDR2 FQGNSA. This CDR3 comprises 15 residues. Trimming pared 3 bases from V and 5 bases from J, leaving 13 bases between.

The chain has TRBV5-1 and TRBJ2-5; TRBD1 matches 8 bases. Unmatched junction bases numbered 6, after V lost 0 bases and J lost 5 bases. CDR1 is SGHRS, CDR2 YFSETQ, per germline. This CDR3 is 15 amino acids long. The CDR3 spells CASSLAAGGAETQYF. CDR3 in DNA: TGCGCCAGCAGCTTGGCGGCAGGGGGCGCGGAGACCCAGTACTTC.

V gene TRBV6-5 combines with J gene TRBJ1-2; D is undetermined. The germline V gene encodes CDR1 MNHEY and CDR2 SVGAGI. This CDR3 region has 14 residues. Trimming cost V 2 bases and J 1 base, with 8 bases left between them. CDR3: CASSYASLNYGYTF. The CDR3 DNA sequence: TGTGCCAGCAGTTACGCCAGCCTTAACTATGGCTACACCTTC.